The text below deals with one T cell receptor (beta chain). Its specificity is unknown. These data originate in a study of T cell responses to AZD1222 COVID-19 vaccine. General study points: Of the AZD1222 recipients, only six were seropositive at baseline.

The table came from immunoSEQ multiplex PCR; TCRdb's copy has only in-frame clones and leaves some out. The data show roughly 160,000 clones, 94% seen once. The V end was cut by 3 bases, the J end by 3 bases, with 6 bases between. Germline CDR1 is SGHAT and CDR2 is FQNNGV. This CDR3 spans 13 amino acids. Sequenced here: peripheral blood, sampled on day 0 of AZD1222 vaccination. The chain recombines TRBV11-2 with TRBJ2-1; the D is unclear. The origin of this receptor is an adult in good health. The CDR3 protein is CASSFPGYNEQFF. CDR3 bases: TGTGCCAGCAGCTTCCCCGGCTACAATGAGCAGTTCTTC.